These 29 T cell receptor beta chains share one sample of origin, sequenced in a study of cytomegalovirus exposure and HLA in healthy donors. The PCR made use of 60 Vbeta and 13 Jbeta primers. Using immunoSEQ multiplex PCR, the repertoire was profiled, and TCRdb retains in-frame clones only, with some absent. The sample consists of roughly 150,000 clones, approximately 88% of them appearing once. Specimen: PBMCs. These receptors came from a boy younger than 10 in good health and CMV-seronegative.

This clone was observed once. The J gene is TRBJ2-5, the V gene TRBV27, with no clear D. The CDR3 loop spans 13 amino acids. With 3 bases removed from V and 5 bases from J, the gap between germline ends came to 10 bases. The germline V gene encodes CDR1 MNHEY and CDR2 SMNVEV (reference sequence). The CDR3 nucleotides are TGTGCCAGCAGTTTTAACGGGTGGGAGACCCAGTACTTC. Protein: CASSFNGWETQYF.

This chain joins TRBV7-2 and TRBJ1-2, with 7 positions matching TRBD1. Germline CDR1 is SGHTA and CDR2 is FQGNSA. The V and J ends lost 4 bases and 3 bases, in that order; junction bases with no gene match: 5. The CDR3 is 14 amino acids. This CDR3 is CASSSTGSYYGYTF. The CDR3 nucleotides are TGTGCCAGCAGCTCGACAGGGAGCTACTATGGCTACACCTTC.

The chain joins TRBV7-9 to TRBJ2-7; 10 nucleotides agree with TRBD1. This CDR3 has 14 residues. Per the germline V gene, CDR1 is SEHNR and CDR2 is FQNEAQ (reference sequence). With 5 bases clipped from V and 6 bases from J, the junction kept 7 bases outside the gene matches. CDR3 region: CASSHRDRGIEQYV. CDR3 DNA: TGTGCCAGCAGCCACCGGGACAGGGGTATCGAGCAGTACGTC.

The chain combines TRBV29-1 with TRBJ1-2; 10 positions match TRBD1. The length of the CDR3 is 14 residues. The J segment lost 7 bases and the V segment lost 0 bases, leaving 5 bases of the junction unmatched. Germline CDR1 and CDR2: SQVTM and ANQGSEA. CDR3 region: CSVEDGDRGGGYTF. The CDR3 region has the DNA TGCAGCGTTGAAGATGGGGACAGGGGAGGTGGCTACACCTTC. The entire variable domain, with the rest obtained from reference TRBV29-1 and TRBJ1-2, is as follows: SAVISQKPSRDICQRGTSLTIQCQVDSQVTMMFWYRQQPGQSLTLIATANQGSEATYESGFVIDKFPISRPNLTFSTLTVSNMSPEDSSIYLCSVEDGDRGGGYTFGSGTRLTVV.

The chain is built from TRBV18 and TRBJ1-2; TRBD1 matches at 7 bases. Germline-derived CDR1 and CDR2 are KGHSH and LQKENI. V lost 2 bases and J lost 7; bases outside the gene matches: 4. The CDR3 length is 13 residues. The CDR3 nucleotides are TGTGCCAGCTCACCAACAGGGGTGGGTGGCTACACCTTC. Translating it yields CASSPTGVGGYTF.

The rearrangement uses TRBV5-1 and TRBJ2-7; a possible D gene is TRBD1 (6 bases). This CDR3 has 15 residues. CDR1 is SGHRS, CDR2 YFSETQ, per germline. The V end was cut by 0 bases, the J end by 0 bases, with 10 bases between. The CDR3 protein is CASSLGTRGSYEQYF. CDR3 coding DNA: TGCGCCAGCAGCTTGGGTACCAGGGGCTCCTACGAGCAGTACTTC.

Within the sample, this clone is medium-sized. The rearrangement joins TRBV4-2 to TRBJ2-1; 10 bases are shared with TRBD2. In germline, CDR1 is LGHNA, CDR2 YNFKEQ. The CDR3 sequence is 19 residues long. J was trimmed by 1 base and V by 3 bases; bases with no gene match: 12. The CDR3 nucleotides are TGTGCCAGCAGCCAGCCTAGCGGGAGTCCCAGGGGGTCCTACAATGAGCAGTTCTTC. This codes for CASSQPSGSPRGSYNEQFF.

CDR3 nucleotide sequence: TGTGCCAGCAGCTCCCCGTACAGGGGACTGGGTGGCTACACCTTC. Translating it yields CASSSPYRGLGGYTF. This chain links TRBV11-2 with TRBJ1-2, with 7 bases that match TRBD1. The V segment lost 4 bases and the J segment 7 bases; nucleotides outside the gene matches: 12. This CDR3 is built from 15 residues. Germline V lookup: CDR1 SGHAT, CDR2 FQNNGV.

The rearrangement joins TRBV7-8 to TRBJ2-1; D is possibly TRBD2 (6 bases). From germline, CDR1 is SGHVS and CDR2 FQNEAQ. V lost 3 bases to trimming and J lost 7 bases, with 16 bases between them. The CDR3 loop spans 15 amino acids. Here the CDR3 DNA reads TGTGCCAGCAGCTTCAACCACCGGGACTTAAATGAGCAGTTCTTC. Amino acid sequence: CASSFNHRDLNEQFF. Supplemented by reference TRBV7-8 and TRBJ2-1, the full variable domain reads GAGVSQSPRYKVAKRGQDVALRCDPISGHVSLFWYQQALGQGPEFLTYFQNEAQLDKSGLPSDRFFAERPEGSVSTLKIQRTQQEDSAVYLCASSFNHRDLNEQFFGPGTRLTVL.

This clone was observed once. The V call is TRBV6-6, the J call TRBJ1-1; 9 bases match TRBD1. V lost 6 bases and J lost 1; bases outside the gene matches: 3. CDR3 size: 14 residues. The germline V gene has CDR1 MNHNY and CDR2 SVGAGI (reference sequence). The CDR3 is CASRPGQGNTEAFF. CDR3 sequence (DNA): TGTGCCAGCAGACCGGGACAGGGGAACACTGAAGCTTTCTTT.

The chain uses TRBV13 and TRBJ2-7, with D unclear. CDR1 PRHDT and CDR2 FYEKMQ come from the germline V gene (reference sequence). V dropped 0 bases and J dropped 3 bases, with 3 bases sitting between them. This CDR3 has 12 residues. The CDR3 sequence: CASSLGYYEQYF. The CDR3 nucleotides read TGTGCCAGCAGCTTAGGCTACTACGAGCAGTACTTC.

A single count supports this clone. V usage is TRBV30 and J usage is TRBJ1-2; TRBD1 matches 7 bases. The CDR3 is made up of 11 amino acids. In germline, CDR1 is GTSNPN, CDR2 SVGIG (reference sequence). The V segment lost 2 bases and the J segment 12 bases; nucleotides outside the gene matches: 6. The CDR3 DNA reads as TGTGCCTGGAGTCGACAGGGTTATCACACCTTC. Amino acids: CAWSRQGYHTF.

This chain joins TRBV28 and TRBJ2-1, with D tentatively TRBD2 (6 bases). Trimming left V 4 bases short and J 0 bases short, with 13 bases between. The length of the CDR3 is 16 residues. Germline V lookup: CDR1 MDHEN, CDR2 SYDVKM. The CDR3: CASSSRLVSSYNEQFF. CDR3 bases: TGTGCCAGCAGTTCCCGACTAGTTAGCTCCTACAATGAGCAGTTCTTC.

The J gene is TRBJ2-1, the V gene TRBV5-4; D gene uncertain. Germline CDR1 is SGHNT and CDR2 is YYREEE (reference sequence). The CDR3 covers 15 residues. The V and J ends lost 8 bases and 3 bases respectively, with 18 bases between them. In DNA, the CDR3 is TGTGCCAGTCTCCGCCTTGGCGGAAACTACAATGAGCAGTTCTTC. This encodes CASLRLGGNYNEQFF.

The J gene is TRBJ2-1, the V gene TRBV30; 7 positions agree with TRBD2. The CDR3 extends over 15 amino acids. The germline CDR1 and CDR2 sequences are GTSNPN and SVGIG (reference sequence). After removal of 0 bases from V and 8 bases from J, the junction contained 10 bases not matched to a gene. As DNA, the CDR3 is TGTGCCTGGAGTGTAGGGGCGGGAGTCGCCGATGAGCAGTTCTTC. It specifies CAWSVGAGVADEQFF.

The chain links TRBV6-5 to TRBJ2-7; 7 bases are a match to TRBD2. Germline values: CDR1 MNHEY, CDR2 SVGAGI. J was trimmed by 3 bases and V by 4 bases; bases with no gene match: 6. CDR3 length equals 14 residues. The CDR3 sequence is CASSSAGLNYEQYF. As DNA, the CDR3 is TGTGCCAGCAGTTCCGCGGGACTAAACTACGAGCAGTACTTC.

The CDR3 DNA follows: TGTGCCAGCAGACTGACAGCCTACAATGAGCAGTTCTTC. Translation: CASRLTAYNEQFF. V gene TRBV6-1 combines with J gene TRBJ2-1; D is possibly TRBD1 (5 bases). CDR3 length equals 13 residues. V was clipped by 6 bases and J by 2 bases, with 8 bases between them. Germline loops: CDR1 MNHNS, CDR2 SASEGT.

J is TRBJ2-2 and V is TRBV19; D perhaps matches TRBD1 (5 bases). Trimming removed 1 base at V and 3 bases at J, with 6 bases between. Germline lookup yields CDR1 LNHDA and CDR2 SQIVND (reference sequence). The CDR3 has 14 residues. CDR3 sequence (DNA): TGTGCCAGTAGTATAGTCAGGGACACCGGGGAGCTGTTTTTT. Encoded protein: CASSIVRDTGELFF.

The chain combines TRBV7-9 with TRBJ2-1; D possibly corresponds to TRBD2 (7 bases). With 7 bases removed from V and 4 bases from J, the gap between germline ends came to 14 bases. CDR3 length equals 14 residues. Germline CDR1 reads SEHNR; CDR2 reads FQNEAQ (reference sequence). CDR3 DNA: TGTGCCAGCATAGGCGGGGGCGCGTACAATGAGCAGTTCTTC. Encoded protein: CASIGGGAYNEQFF.

The J gene is TRBJ2-2, the V gene TRBV7-2; 9 bases map to TRBD1. CDR3 length: 18 amino acids. The V segment lost 2 bases and the J segment 5 bases; nucleotides outside the gene matches: 12. The V gene's germline CDR1 is SGHTA and CDR2 FQGNSA. The CDR3 sequence is CASSLPTSGTGPTGELFF. In nucleotides, the CDR3 is TGTGCCAGCAGCTTACCGACCTCGGGGACAGGGCCTACCGGGGAGCTGTTTTTT.

The chain combines TRBV5-6 with TRBJ1-1; no firm D call. The CDR3 consists of 15 residues. The V gene lost 3 bases and the J gene lost 3 bases, with 15 bases spanning the gap. Germline V gene lookup returns CDR1 SGHDT and CDR2 YYEEEE. The CDR3 here is CASSSPGSGYTEAFF. The CDR3 region has the DNA TGTGCCAGCAGCTCACCGGGGTCCGGGTACACTGAAGCTTTCTTT.

This sequence joins TRBV5-4 and TRBJ1-2, with 8 bases fitting TRBD1. CDR3 length: 14 residues. V was pared by 2 bases and J by 4 bases, with 4 bases of the junction left unmatched. CDR1 SGHNT and CDR2 YYREEE come from the germline V gene (reference sequence). This CDR3 is CASSFPQGAYGYTF. CDR3 coding DNA: TGTGCCAGCAGCTTCCCGCAGGGGGCCTATGGCTACACCTTC. The full variable domain, rest sourced from reference TRBV5-4 and TRBJ1-2, is ETGVTQSPTHLIKTRGQQVTLRCSSQSGHNTVSWYQQALGQGPQFIFQYYREEENGRGNFPPRFSGLQFPNYSSELNVNALELDDSALYLCASSFPQGAYGYTFGSGTRLTVV.

The rearrangement joins TRBV9 to TRBJ1-6, with D uncertain. Trimming took 2 bases from V and 5 from J, leaving 5 bases between them. Germline lookup yields CDR1 SGDLS and CDR2 YYNGEE. The CDR3 consists of 13 residues. CDR3 bases: TGTGCCAGCAGCGTCCGAGATAATTCACCCCTCCACTTT. This codes for CASSVRDNSPLHF. Full variable domain (outside the CDR3, taken from reference TRBV9 and TRBJ1-6): DSGVTQTPKHLITATGQRVTLRCSPRSGDLSVYWYQQSLDQGLQFLIQYYNGEERAKGNILERFSAQQFPDLHSELNLSSLELGDSALYFCASSVRDNSPLHFGNGTRLTVT.

For the CDR3, the DNA is TGTGCCAGCAGCTTTACCGGGACTAGCATGGAGACCCAGTACTTC. Translated: CASSFTGTSMETQYF. This rearrangement joins TRBV7-2 to TRBJ2-5, with 9 bases aligning to TRBD2. Germline CDR1 and CDR2: SGHTA and FQGNSA. J lost 5 bases, V lost 3 bases, and 7 bases had no gene match. CDR3 length: 15 residues.

The rearrangement links TRBV27 to TRBJ1-2; TRBD1 might be the D (6 bases). Germline values: CDR1 MNHEY, CDR2 SMNVEV (reference sequence). V lost 6 bases, J lost 2 bases, and 13 bases lay in between. This CDR3 has 14 residues. The CDR3: CASSHPGTNYGYTF. The CDR3 DNA is TGTGCCAGCAGCCACCCCGGGACAAACTATGGCTACACCTTC.

Written as DNA, the CDR3 is TGTGCCAGCAGCGTAGACAGAAGAAATTCACCCCTCCACTTT. Translated, it gives CASSVDRRNSPLHF. J is TRBJ1-6 and V is TRBV9, with D uncertain. V was cut by 0 bases and J by 7 bases, with 8 bases left in between. This CDR3 region has 14 residues. Germline CDR1 reads SGDLS; CDR2 reads YYNGEE.

The chain employs TRBV6-5 and TRBJ2-7; TRBD2 might be the D (6 bases). Looked up from germline, CDR1 is MNHEY and CDR2 is SVGAGI. V lost 6 bases to trimming and J lost 5 bases, with 17 bases between them. The length of the CDR3 is 14 residues. For the CDR3, the DNA is TGTGCCAGCAGCCCAGGACGGAGGGTTCACGAGCAGTACTTC. This translates into CASSPGRRVHEQYF.

The rearrangement links TRBV30 to TRBJ1-1; TRBD1 is a possible D gene (5 bases). From germline, CDR1 is GTSNPN and CDR2 SVGIG (reference sequence). Between the trimmed V and J ends, which lost 0 bases and 1 base, there was a span of 6 bases. The CDR3 sequence is 13 residues long. CDR3 region: CAWSVQENTEAFF. The CDR3, as DNA: TGTGCCTGGAGTGTACAGGAGAACACTGAAGCTTTCTTT.

The J gene is TRBJ1-1, the V gene TRBV19; 9 nucleotides match TRBD1. The CDR3 has 14 amino acids. The junction had 4 bases not matched to a gene; V was cut back by 5 bases and J by 3 bases. The germline V gene encodes CDR1 LNHDA and CDR2 SQIVND (reference sequence). Here the CDR3 reads CASSSGQGYTEAFF. The CDR3 region has the DNA TGTGCCAGTAGTTCTGGACAGGGGTACACTGAAGCTTTCTTT.